This TCR beta chain was retrieved from a study of T cells in Graves' hyperthyroidism and ophthalmopathy. Each diagnosis drew on symptoms, thyroxine, TRAb, thyroid ultrasound and orbital computed tomography findings. Cells are PBMCs isolated from more than 8.5 ml of fresh blood. Regarding the study as a whole: With a median lead of about six months before onset, the model predicted ophthalmopathy.

In its sample, this clonotype was seen many times. Its antigen is still unknown. Authors of the study amplified TCR beta CDR3 regions from RNA transcripts. RT-PCR in the first round (using the HTBI primer set) targeted the TCR CDR3. One entry per CDR3 protein, called by TCRdb with MiXCR from the multiplex PCR reads. The top ten hold around 52% of the sample, which has about 200,000 distinct CDR3 sequences, about 15% seen once. Germline loops: CDR1 KGHDR, CDR2 SFDVKD. V lost 2 bases and J lost 2, with 8 bases in between. CDR3 size: 14 residues. The receptor comes from a man aged 45-65 years with Graves' hyperthyroidism. Source material: blood. The genes are TRBV24-1 and TRBJ2-5; D not certain. The CDR3, as DNA: TGTGCCACCAGTGATTATGGGGTACAAGAGACCCAGTACTTC. Translating it yields CATSDYGVQETQYF.